A single sample is the source of the 25 T cell receptor beta chains below, sequenced in a study of shared clonotypes between healthy human individuals (dated by TCRdb to 2020 to 2022). Receptor libraries were prepared by the immunoSEQ multiplex PCR assay. The clones in this table, taken by TCRdb from immuneACCESS, are in-frame only. Not every clone is retained; where verified, under half of the shortfall comes from an unresolved V gene, and the cause of the rest is unknown. Recorded for this sample are about 820,000 clones; nearly 95% of them occurred a single time. The top ten hold nearly 25% of the sample. For the CD8 naive samples, CD45RO-negative cells were positively selected for CCR7, yielding a CD45RA+CCR7+ population from which TemRA cells were excluded. The sequenced material came from naive CD8+ T cells sorted from blood. What the cell subset or site label conveys for this sample: CD45RA+CCR7+. The source of these receptors is a man under 40 in good health.

The chain couples TRBV9 to TRBJ2-7; weak D call: TRBD1 (6 bases). The CDR3 totals 15 residues. CDR1 is SGDLS, CDR2 YYNGEE, per germline. Trimming stripped 0 bases from V and 7 bases from J, with 17 bases between. CDR3 bases: TGTGCCAGCAGCGTAGGACAGGCCCTACGAGAAGAGCAGTACTTC. As protein: CASSVGQALREEQYF.

The gene calls are TRBV27 and TRBJ2-3, with TRBD1 identical over 9 bases. V was pared by 3 bases and J by 2 bases, with 6 bases of the junction left unmatched. The CDR3 is 16 residues long. CDR1 and CDR2 from the germline V gene are MNHEY and SMNVEV (reference sequence). The CDR3 bases are TGTGCCAGCAGTTTGGTGGGACAGGGACTCACAGATACGCAGTATTTT. Its translation is CASSLVGQGLTDTQYF.

This chain links TRBV7-9 with TRBJ1-2, with a tentative D call TRBD1 (6 bases). Germline CDR1 SEHNR, CDR2 FQNEAQ (reference sequence). Trimming removed 5 bases at V and 7 bases at J, with 8 bases between. This CDR3 region has 11 residues. The CDR3 reads CASSGRGGYTF. The CDR3 DNA sequence: TGTGCCAGCAGCGGCAGGGGTGGCTACACCTTC. The variable domain in full, with the rest retrieved from reference TRBV7-9 and TRBJ1-2, is DTGVSQNPRHKITKRGQNVTFRCDPISEHNRLYWYRQTLGQGPEFLTYFQNEAQLEKSRLLSDRFSAERPKGSFSTLEIQRTEQGDSAMYLCASSGRGGYTFGSGTRLTVV.

This chain links TRBV5-6 with TRBJ1-4, with 7 bases that match TRBD1. There are 14 residues in the CDR3. Per the germline V gene, CDR1 is SGHDT and CDR2 is YYEEEE. V was clipped by 2 bases and J by 6 bases; unmatched bases: 4. The CDR3 loop is CASSLPGQDEKLFF. The CDR3 DNA sequence: TGTGCCAGCAGCTTACCCGGACAGGATGAAAAACTGTTTTTT.

This chain uses TRBV27 with TRBJ2-1; tentative D call: TRBD2 (6 bases). With 3 bases removed from V and 0 bases from J, the gap between germline ends came to 27 bases. The CDR3 runs to 21 residues. Per germline, CDR1 MNHEY and CDR2 SMNVEV (reference sequence). This CDR3 is CASSFFYSTAGRDRSYNEQFF. For the CDR3, the DNA is TGTGCCAGCAGTTTTTTTTACTCTACGGCGGGAAGAGATCGCTCCTACAATGAGCAGTTCTTC.

This chain links TRBV28 with TRBJ2-1; 13 nucleotides match TRBD2. There are 16 residues in the CDR3. Trimming took 5 bases from V and 5 from J; bases not matched to a gene: 6. CDR1 is MDHEN and CDR2 is SYDVKM in the germline V gene. CDR3 region: CASSITGTSGNNEQFF. CDR3 DNA: TGTGCCAGCAGTATAACCGGGACTAGCGGGAACAATGAGCAGTTCTTC.

The chain uses TRBV28 and TRBJ2-1; D remains ambiguous. V lost 3 bases, J lost 6 bases, and 12 bases lay in between. Germline CDR1 and CDR2: MDHEN and SYDVKM. The CDR3 has 14 amino acids. DNA for the CDR3: TGTGCCAGCAGTTTCCCGGGTGAGTCCAATGAGCAGTTCTTC. Translated: CASSFPGESNEQFF.

The chain uses TRBV7-9 and TRBJ2-7, with TRBD1 matching 9 bases. Per germline, CDR1 SEHNR and CDR2 FQNEAQ (reference sequence). The CDR3 runs to 15 residues. J was trimmed by 2 bases and V by 4 bases; bases with no gene match: 6. CDR3 protein: CASSSPTGGTYEQYF. The DNA for the CDR3 is TGTGCCAGCAGCTCTCCGACAGGGGGGACCTACGAGCAGTACTTC.

This clone has a single count. V and J are TRBV5-1 and TRBJ1-2; 8 nucleotides agree with TRBD1. V shed 3 bases and J 4 bases; nucleotides not matched to a gene: 8. CDR3 length equals 15 residues. Germline V gene lookup returns CDR1 SGHRS and CDR2 YFSETQ. The CDR3 nucleotides are TGCGCCAGCAGCTGGACAGGGAGGGATAGCTATGGCTACACCTTC. Its translation: CASSWTGRDSYGYTF.

The chain employs TRBV27 and TRBJ1-2; D unclear. Germline V gives CDR1 MNHEY, CDR2 SMNVEV (reference sequence). The CDR3 has 14 residues. Deletions cut 5 bases from V and 3 bases from J, with 13 bases between. Here the CDR3 DNA reads TGTGCCAGCAGTGCCGGCATTCAGCACTATGGCTACACCTTC. Amino acid sequence: CASSAGIQHYGYTF.

The chain employs TRBV15 and TRBJ1-1; D is perhaps TRBD1 (6 bases). V was cut by 3 bases and J by 1 base, with 15 bases left in between. The length of the CDR3 is 16 residues. The V gene's germline CDR1 is LNHNV and CDR2 YYDKDF (reference sequence). CDR3 region: CATSSFLDSPNTEAFF. The CDR3 nucleotides are TGTGCCACCAGCAGCTTTTTGGACAGTCCGAACACTGAAGCTTTCTTT. Full variable domain (missing parts from reference TRBV15 and TRBJ1-1): DAMVIQNPRYQVTQFGKPVTLSCSQTLNHNVMYWYQQKSSQAPKLLFHYYDKDFNNEADTPDNFQSRRPNTSFCFLDIRSPGLGDTAMYLCATSSFLDSPNTEAFFGQGTRLTVV.

This rearrangement joins TRBV6-5 to TRBJ1-1; 7 bases agree with TRBD1. The germline gives CDR1 MNHEY, CDR2 SVGAGI. This CDR3 has 13 residues. Germline trimming cut 2 bases from V and 4 bases from J; bases unmatched to any gene: 1. The chain's CDR3 is CASSYAGGTEAFF. DNA for the CDR3: TGTGCCAGCAGTTACGCAGGGGGCACTGAAGCTTTCTTT.

This clone has just a few counts. CDR3 loop: CASSDRAGGSPLQETQYF. The CDR3 coding sequence is TGTGCCAGCAGCGACCGAGCGGGAGGGTCCCCTCTCCAAGAGACCCAGTACTTC. The V and J genes are TRBV7-8 and TRBJ2-5; 10 nucleotides match TRBD2. Germline CDR1 reads SGHVS; CDR2 reads FQNEAQ. The V segment lost 5 bases and the J segment 1 base; nucleotides outside the gene matches: 13. The CDR3 covers 18 residues.

The chain recombines TRBV7-9 with TRBJ1-2; D possibly corresponds to TRBD1 (5 bases). The CDR3 sequence is 15 residues long. Germline V lookup: CDR1 SEHNR, CDR2 FQNEAQ (reference sequence). V lost 0 bases and J 5 bases, leaving 13 bases between the germline ends. The CDR3 DNA is TGTGCCAGCAGCTTAGCAGGACGGGACCAGTATGGCTACACCTTC. It yields the protein CASSLAGRDQYGYTF.

The chain joins TRBV28 to TRBJ2-7; D gene unclear. V gave up 5 bases and J gave up 7 bases, with 21 bases separating them. There are 15 residues in the CDR3. In germline, CDR1 is MDHEN, CDR2 SYDVKM. CDR3 bases: TGTGCCAGCAGTCCCACGAGTCCCTCGCAGGCTGAGCAGTACTTC. Translating it yields CASSPTSPSQAEQYF.

V usage is TRBV19 and J usage is TRBJ1-4; 7 bases fit TRBD1. The V segment lost 5 bases and the J segment 0 bases; nucleotides outside the gene matches: 6. CDR1 and CDR2 (germline): LNHDA, SQIVND (reference sequence). The CDR3 spans 16 residues. CDR3 residues: CASSLGQTATNEKLFF. In DNA, the CDR3 is TGTGCCAGTAGTCTGGGACAGACTGCAACTAATGAAAAACTGTTTTTT.

The chain joins TRBV11-2 to TRBJ2-7; D is possibly TRBD1 or TRBD2 (5 bases each). The germline CDR1 and CDR2 sequences are SGHAT and FQNNGV. Between the trimmed V and J ends, which lost 3 bases and 5 bases, there was a span of 14 bases. The CDR3 loop spans 14 amino acids. CDR3 protein: CASSFNSGSHEQYF. The CDR3 nucleotides read TGTGCCAGCAGCTTCAACTCAGGGAGCCACGAGCAGTACTTC.

The sample holds one count of this clone. The genes are TRBV27 and TRBJ2-7; D is perhaps TRBD1 or TRBD2 (6 bases each). The V end lost 5 bases, the J end lost 6 bases, and 20 bases lay between the germline ends. This CDR3 region has 15 residues. Germline CDR1 and CDR2: MNHEY and SMNVEV (reference sequence). In DNA form, the CDR3 reads TGTGCCAGCAGTAGGGGGGACTGGGGGCCCCTCGAGCAGTACTTC. Protein: CASSRGDWGPLEQYF.

J is TRBJ2-7 and V is TRBV5-6; D is ambiguous. The CDR3 contains 17 residues. The germline V and J ends were trimmed by 0 bases and 2 bases, with 18 bases remaining between them. Germline CDR1 is SGHDT and CDR2 is YYEEEE. In DNA, the CDR3 is TGTGCCAGCAGCTTGGCCTCTGGGCAGGTTGATGCCTACGAGCAGTACTTC. As protein: CASSLASGQVDAYEQYF.

The chain couples TRBV27 to TRBJ2-3; possible D gene TRBD1, 6 bases. V was shortened by 4 bases and J by 0 bases, with 17 bases between the two germline ends. The CDR3 totals 17 residues. Per germline, CDR1 MNHEY and CDR2 SMNVEV (reference sequence). CDR3 region: CASSSWDIFSSTDTQYF. Written as DNA, the CDR3 is TGTGCCAGCAGTTCTTGGGACATCTTTTCTAGCACAGATACGCAGTATTTT.

This clone is a singleton in its sample. This chain joins TRBV5-8 and TRBJ2-1; the D is unclear. The V end was cut by 5 bases, the J end by 1 base, with 7 bases between. The V gene's germline CDR1 is SGHTS and CDR2 YDEGEE. The CDR3 has 13 residues. The CDR3 region has the DNA TGTGCCAGCAGGTCGCGATCCTACAATGAGCAGTTCTTC. It specifies CASRSRSYNEQFF.

The genes are TRBV28 and TRBJ2-7; unclear D gene. V gave up 3 bases and J gave up 5 bases, with 17 bases separating them. The CDR3 is 15 residues long. From germline, CDR1 is MDHEN and CDR2 SYDVKM. DNA for the CDR3: TGTGCCAGCAGTTTTGGTCGGTCCAGGTCCCACGAGCAGTACTTC. Translation gives CASSFGRSRSHEQYF.

This rearrangement joins TRBV19 to TRBJ2-7, with D tentatively TRBD2 (5 bases). This CDR3 contains 15 residues. The germline V and J ends were trimmed by 3 bases and 0 bases, with 12 bases remaining between them. Per the germline V gene, CDR1 is LNHDA and CDR2 is SQIVND (reference sequence). The CDR3 nucleotides are TGTGCCAGTAGTATCTTCGGGGAAGGCTCCTACGAGCAGTACTTC. The encoded protein is CASSIFGEGSYEQYF.

This sequence joins TRBV6-5 and TRBJ2-2; D unresolved. The germline CDR1 and CDR2 sequences are MNHEY and SVGAGI. V lost 2 bases and J lost 0, with 4 bases in between. The CDR3 consists of 14 residues. CDR3 protein: CASSYRANTGELFF. The CDR3 DNA follows: TGTGCCAGCAGTTACAGGGCGAACACCGGGGAGCTGTTTTTT.

This rearrangement joins TRBV7-9 to TRBJ2-5; D is unclear. Per the germline V gene, CDR1 is SEHNR and CDR2 is FQNEAQ (reference sequence). The CDR3 loop spans 13 amino acids. V dropped 7 bases and J dropped 5 bases, with 14 bases sitting between them. The CDR3 here is CASNALRFETQYF. Here the CDR3 DNA reads TGTGCCAGCAACGCTCTTCGGTTTGAGACCCAGTACTTC.